The 18 T cell receptor beta chains below come from one sample, sequenced in a study of cytomegalovirus exposure and HLA in healthy donors. With 60 Vbeta and 13 Jbeta primers, the PCR was carried out. Measured with immunoSEQ multiplex PCR; TCRdb has only the in-frame clones, and not every one. This table has some 100,000 clones, roughly three quarters appearing once. The sample consisted of PBMCs. The origin of the receptors is a man aged 45-60 years in good health and CMV-seropositive.

This clone has only a few counts. This chain uses TRBV6-1 with TRBJ1-1, with D possibly being TRBD1 (6 bases). The CDR3 has 15 amino acids. CDR1 is MNHNS and CDR2 is SASEGT in the germline V gene. V was clipped by 8 bases and J by 2 bases, with 18 bases between them. The CDR3 is CASAKGVEINTEAFF. The CDR3 coding sequence is TGTGCCAGCGCTAAGGGGGTTGAAATTAACACTGAAGCTTTCTTT.

This sequence joins TRBV6-1 and TRBJ2-7; D gene ambiguous. The ends were cut back, 8 bases at V and 0 bases at J, with 11 bases in the middle. CDR3 length: 13 residues. Germline V CDR1 and CDR2: MNHNS, SASEGT. CDR3 nucleotides: TGTGCCAGCCTGCCGCCGGGCTCCTACGAGCAGTACTTC. It yields the protein CASLPPGSYEQYF.

CDR3 DNA sequence: TGTGCCAGCAGCTTTCCCGCGGGGGGCACAGATACGCAGTATTTT. Translating it yields CASSFPAGGTDTQYF. This chain uses TRBV11-2 with TRBJ2-3; 7 nucleotides align to TRBD2. Germline V gene lookup returns CDR1 SGHAT and CDR2 FQNNGV. Trimming removed 3 bases from V and 1 base from J; junction bases left unmatched: 4. The CDR3 runs 15 residues.

The V and J genes are TRBV7-9 and TRBJ1-1; no clear D gene. The V end lost 2 bases, the J end lost 1 base, and 11 bases lay between the germline ends. Germline CDR1 reads SEHNR; CDR2 reads FQNEAQ (reference sequence). The length of the CDR3 is 15 residues. The CDR3 nucleotides are TGTGCCAGCAGCTTAATGAGGGCAGCGAACACTGAAGCTTTCTTT. Its translation is CASSLMRAANTEAFF.

This clone was detected only once. J is TRBJ2-2 and V is TRBV5-4, with 9 positions matching TRBD2. CDR3 length: 19 amino acids. CDR1 is SGHNT, CDR2 YYREEE, per germline (reference sequence). Unmatched junction bases numbered 11, after V lost 0 bases and J lost 2 bases. CDR3 in amino acids: CASSLEYQREATNTGELFF. The DNA of the CDR3 is TGTGCCAGCAGCTTGGAATACCAGCGGGAGGCTACCAACACCGGGGAGCTGTTTTTT.

The chain recombines TRBV29-1 with TRBJ2-2, with 9 bases lining up with TRBD2. V lost 0 bases and J lost 4; bases outside the gene matches: 3. CDR3 length equals 15 residues. The germline gives CDR1 SQVTM, CDR2 ANQGSEA. The CDR3 nucleotides read TGCAGCGTTGAAGACGGCGGGGGGGGCACCGGGGAGCTGTTTTTT. The encoded protein is CSVEDGGGGTGELFF.

This chain connects TRBV9 to TRBJ2-1, with D perhaps TRBD1 (5 bases). CDR3 size: 16 residues. In germline, CDR1 is SGDLS, CDR2 YYNGEE. The V and J ends lost 8 bases and 0 bases respectively, with 18 bases between them. The CDR3 DNA sequence: TGTGCCAGTGTCGCAGGGCCCCCCAGCTCCTACAATGAGCAGTTCTTC. Its protein is CASVAGPPSSYNEQFF.

The chain recombines TRBV20-1 with TRBJ2-3; D uncertain. The V end was cut by 8 bases, the J end by 6 bases, with 12 bases between. In germline, CDR1 is DFQATT, CDR2 SNEGSKA (reference sequence). CDR3 length: 11 residues. CDR3 sequence reads: CSPPLRDTQYF. The CDR3 DNA reads TGCAGTCCTCCCCTACGGGATACGCAGTATTTT.

V is TRBV5-6 and J is TRBJ2-7; a weak D match, TRBD1 (5 bases). Trimming removed 4 bases at V and 3 bases at J, with 5 bases between. CDR1 and CDR2 (germline): SGHDT, YYEEEE. The CDR3 length is 11 residues. CDR3 protein: CASSQGYEQYF. CDR3 coding DNA: TGTGCCAGCAGCCAGGGCTACGAGCAGTACTTC.

The V and J genes are TRBV7-9 and TRBJ1-2, with D unresolved. There are 14 residues in the CDR3. Deletions cut 4 bases from V and 0 bases from J, with 9 bases between. Germline-derived CDR1 and CDR2 are SEHNR and FQNEAQ (reference sequence). The CDR3 region has the DNA TGTGCCAGCAGCTCCGAGGCGGCTAACTATGGCTACACCTTC. Protein: CASSSEAANYGYTF.

V usage is TRBV15 and J usage is TRBJ2-1, with TRBD2 identical over 12 bases. The junction had 5 bases not matched to a gene; V was cut back by 2 bases and J by 9 bases. In germline, CDR1 is LNHNV, CDR2 YYDKDF (reference sequence). There are 15 residues in the CDR3. The CDR3 is CATSRTSGRLLEQFF. As DNA, the CDR3 is TGTGCCACCAGCAGAACTAGCGGGAGGCTCCTTGAGCAGTTCTTC. Filled out from reference TRBV15 and TRBJ2-1, the complete variable domain reads DAMVIQNPRYQVTQFGKPVTLSCSQTLNHNVMYWYQQKSSQAPKLLFHYYDKDFNNEADTPDNFQSRRPNTSFCFLDIRSPGLGDTAMYLCATSRTSGRLLEQFFGPGTRLTVL.

This clone was picked up a small number of times. The chain carries TRBV6-6 and TRBJ1-2, with D perhaps TRBD1 (6 bases). V lost 0 bases and J lost 8, with 16 bases in between. This CDR3 region has 15 residues. Germline CDR1 and CDR2: MNHNY and SVGAGI (reference sequence). The CDR3 spells CASSYSQGTQGGYTF. The CDR3 bases are TGTGCCAGCAGTTACTCGCAGGGGACCCAAGGGGGCTACACCTTC.

The chain carries TRBV6-1 and TRBJ2-2, with 7 nucleotides matching TRBD1. CDR3 length: 15 residues. V trimming: 6 bases; J trimming: 4 bases; junction bases outside the gene matches: 8. CDR1 MNHNS and CDR2 SASEGT come from the germline V gene. The CDR3 here is CASRSGQAGTGELFF. The CDR3 DNA reads as TGTGCCAGCAGATCTGGACAGGCGGGCACCGGGGAGCTGTTTTTT.

The chain links TRBV11-3 to TRBJ2-3, with TRBD2 identical over 11 bases. The V and J ends lost 3 bases and 3 bases, in that order; junction bases with no gene match: 2. Looked up from germline, CDR1 is SGHNT and CDR2 is YENEEA. There are 15 residues in the CDR3. The CDR3 spells CASSFSGGATDTQYF. The CDR3 nucleotides read TGTGCCAGCAGCTTTAGCGGGGGGGCGACAGATACGCAGTATTTT.

This clone was observed a single time. The chain uses TRBV28 and TRBJ2-7, with D possibly being TRBD2 (6 bases). CDR3 size: 14 residues. Germline CDR1 MDHEN, CDR2 SYDVKM. V was shortened by 3 bases and J by 3 bases, with 12 bases between the two germline ends. In DNA, the CDR3 is TGTGCCAGCAGTTTCCCCGGGACTCACTACGAGCAGTACTTC. It yields the protein CASSFPGTHYEQYF.

This chain connects TRBV5-4 to TRBJ1-2; 8 nucleotides align to TRBD1. The CDR3 is 15 residues long. Germline-derived CDR1 and CDR2 are SGHNT and YYREEE (reference sequence). V was clipped by 1 base and J by 7 bases; unmatched bases: 9. DNA of the CDR3: TGTGCCAGCAGCTTGCACATGGCAGGGGGCGTTGGCTACACCTTC. Translation gives CASSLHMAGGVGYTF.

The CDR3 loop is CASSERGGPNQPQHF. As DNA, the CDR3 is TGTGCCAGCAGTGAACGGGGGGGACCGAATCAGCCCCAGCATTTT. The V and J genes are TRBV2 and TRBJ1-5, with D perhaps matching TRBD1 (5 bases). The CDR3 covers 15 residues. V was trimmed by 2 bases and J by 4 bases, leaving 12 bases between them. Per the germline V gene, CDR1 is SNHLY and CDR2 is FYNNEI.

The V and J genes are TRBV27 and TRBJ1-2, with D possibly matching TRBD1 (5 bases). This CDR3 contains 14 residues. CDR1 and CDR2 (germline): MNHEY, SMNVEV (reference sequence). The ends were cut back, 2 bases at V and 8 bases at J, with 15 bases in the middle. CDR3 nucleotides: TGTGCCAGCAGTTTAAATAGTAACAGGCTCGGCTACACCTTC. Translated: CASSLNSNRLGYTF.